The T cell receptor (beta chain) described here comes from a study of graft-versus-host responses after intestinal transplantation. Some clones are missing from TCRdb's copy, which holds only in-frame ones; the method was immunoSEQ multiplex PCR. The sample lists more than 50,000 clones; about 89% were seen once. CDR3 length: 17 residues. The germline V gene has CDR1 WNHNN and CDR2 SYGVQD (reference sequence). V lost 0 bases and J lost 8, with 21 bases in between. The receptor's source is a human patient who received an intestinal transplant, so some T cells may come from the graft donor. The V call is TRBV10-1, the J call TRBJ2-3; maybe TRBD2 (7 bases). Sequenced material: PBMCs, taken 662 days after intestinal transplant. CDR3 sequence (DNA): TGCGCCAGCAGTGAGTCGCGGCGGGGGCCTGCATTAGGTACGCAGTATTTT. Translated: CASSESRRGPALGTQYF.